Here is one TCR beta chain with its context. This sample stems from a study of glioma-infiltrating T cells after dendritic cell vaccination. The assay was immunoSEQ multiplex PCR, and TCRdb's table has in-frame clones only and misses some. Of under 35,000 clones in the sample, more than 90% were seen once. Germline CDR1 reads SGHNT; CDR2 reads YYREEE (reference sequence). The CDR3 extends over 13 amino acids. The V gene end was trimmed by 6 bases and the J gene end by 8 bases; junction bases not matched to a gene: 10. This TCR came from a human donor with glioblastoma. The sequencing here drew on blood, taken before dendritic cell vaccination. The rearrangement links TRBV5-4 to TRBJ1-2; 7 bases are a match to TRBD1. The CDR3 DNA is TGTGCCAGCACCCCGGACAGGAATCTAGGCTACACCTTC. Translating it yields CASTPDRNLGYTF. The full variable domain, in which reference TRBV5-4 and TRBJ1-2 provide the parts outside the CDR3, is ETGVTQSPTHLIKTRGQQVTLRCSSQSGHNTVSWYQQALGQGPQFIFQYYREEENGRGNFPPRFSGLQFPNYSSELNVNALELDDSALYLCASTPDRNLGYTFGSGTRLTVV.